Listed below are T cell receptor beta chains from one sample, sequenced in a study of shared clonotypes between healthy human individuals. The table came from immunoSEQ multiplex PCR; TCRdb's copy has only in-frame clones and leaves some out. Altogether about 1 million clones are present, about 75% being singletons, with the ten largest covering 1.4%. Sequenced sample: memory CD4+ T cells sorted from blood. Receptor source: a man in his late teens or twenties in good health. The CDR3 runs from the conserved cysteine through the conserved F or W.

v_gene	j_gene	len	CDR3aa
TRBV27	TRBJ2-1	18	CASSLSFWALSGNNEQFF
TRBV30	TRBJ2-1	15	CAWSRVSGGTNEQFF
TRBV10-3	TRBJ2-7	12	CAISGTNYEQYF
TRBV28	TRBJ1-5	12	CASGSGNQPQHF
TRBV6-6	TRBJ2-1	14	CASSYSGTLGEQFF
TRBV18	TRBJ2-1	16	CASSPPNGGERNEQFF
TRBV27	TRBJ1-1	17	CASSLGWDRGMNTEAFF
TRBV27	TRBJ2-7	16	CASSPNHPSGTSVQYF
TRBV4-2	TRBJ2-7	15	CASSSGGGGTYEQYF
TRBV10-2	TRBJ2-3	14	CASSEFDLTDTQYF
TRBV30	TRBJ2-7	11	CAWRKRDRVYF
TRBV23-1	TRBJ2-7	14	CASSQKWEAHEQYF
TRBV5-1	TRBJ2-1	15	CASSPGQGAGNEQFF
TRBV11-1	TRBJ1-1	15	CASSTRTGVNTEAFF
TRBV4-2	TRBJ2-6	19	CASSLEGGAARVKANVLTF
TRBV4-1	TRBJ2-5	14	CASSLEQGGETQYF
TRBV5-8	TRBJ2-4	16	CASRPGDFLAKNIQYF
TRBV2	TRBJ2-3	15	CASSRDRGRTDTQYF
TRBV7-9	TRBJ1-3	14	CASSQAYPEDTIYF
TRBV6-4	TRBJ2-7	15	CASSVLGLCSYEQYF
TRBV30	TRBJ1-3	15	CAWSVRRGSGNTIYF
TRBV11-2	TRBJ2-2	13	CASSLRPTGELFF
TRBV20-1	TRBJ2-5	11	CSAFLGETQYF
TRBV7-6	TRBJ2-2	14	CASGISGRGGELFF
TRBV10-3	TRBJ1-1	12	CAISEGDTEAFF
TRBV11-2	TRBJ2-5	15	CASSLRLAGGETQYF
TRBV7-8	TRBJ1-3	16	CASSLGAPGAGNTIYF
TRBV10-3	TRBJ1-2	18	CAISESMGGQSINYGYTF
TRBV10-1	TRBJ2-3	13	CASRSEGTDTQYF
TRBV7-2	TRBJ2-1	16	CASSPRASGRMDEQFF
TRBV7-2	TRBJ1-2	13	CASSPTTNYGYTF
TRBV4-1	TRBJ2-7	15	CASSQVTGETYEQYF
TRBV18	TRBJ2-5	17	CASSPFSSGGQKETQYF
TRBV5-1	TRBJ2-5	14	CASSLGRSQETQYF
TRBV27	TRBJ1-1	16	CASSLGTGSVSTEAFF
TRBV19	TRBJ1-5	15	CASNEAGGINQPQHF
TRBV19	TRBJ2-7	13	CASSADTTYEQYF
TRBV5-4	TRBJ2-2	16	CASSLRSGVNTGELFF
TRBV30	TRBJ2-7	16	CAWSLRLAGSSYEQYF
TRBV27	TRBJ1-2	13	CASSLDRAGGYTF
TRBV6-5	TRBJ1-5	14	CASSYGTLSQPQHF
TRBV28	TRBJ1-1	15	CASTQGARGRTEAFF
TRBV28	TRBJ1-4	12	CASSTGGEKLFF
TRBV9	TRBJ2-7	15	CASSAGQGIRFEQYF
TRBV29-1	TRBJ2-1	16	CSVEGRRGSSYNEQFF
TRBV6-5	TRBJ2-7	12	CARQNLANEQYF
TRBV7-8	TRBJ2-4	15	CASSLTGGAKNIQYF
TRBV2	TRBJ1-2	16	CASSENPRSVNYGYTF
TRBV5-1	TRBJ2-3	15	CASPGAGAGSDTQYF
TRBV7-9	TRBJ1-1	12	CASAQGGTEAFF
TRBV4-2	TRBJ2-1	19	CASSPGTSGGGRPYNEQFF
TRBV9	TRBJ2-2	14	CASVRDMNTGELFF
TRBV5-6	TRBJ2-2	17	CASSPPRERRSTGELFF